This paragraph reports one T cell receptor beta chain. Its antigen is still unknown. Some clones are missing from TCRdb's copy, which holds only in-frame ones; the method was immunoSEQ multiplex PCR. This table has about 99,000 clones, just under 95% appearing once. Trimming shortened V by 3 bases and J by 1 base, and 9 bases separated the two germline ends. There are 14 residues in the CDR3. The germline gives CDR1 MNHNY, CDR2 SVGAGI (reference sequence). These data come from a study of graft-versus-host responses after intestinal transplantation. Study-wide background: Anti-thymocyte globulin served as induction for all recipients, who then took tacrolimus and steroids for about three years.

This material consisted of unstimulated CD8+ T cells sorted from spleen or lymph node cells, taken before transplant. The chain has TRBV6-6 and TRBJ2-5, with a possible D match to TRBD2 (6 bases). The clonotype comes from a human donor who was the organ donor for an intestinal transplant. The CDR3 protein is CASSYPGAQETQYF. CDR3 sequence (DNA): TGTGCCAGCAGTTATCCGGGAGCCCAAGAGACCCAGTACTTC.